This T cell receptor beta chain stems from a study of blood T cell repertoires in COVID-19. Study in general: The United States, Italy and Spain were the sources of the acute and convalescent COVID-19 samples. PBMCs, B-cell-depleted T cells, or T cells were the source of the cDNA or gDNA that made up the material.

This CDR3 comprises 18 residues. Per the germline V gene, CDR1 is SGHVS and CDR2 is FQNEAQ. Trimming at V came to 5 bases and at J to 6 bases, leaving 16 bases not matched to a gene. In the authors' methods: How many nucleated cells were present was estimated from reference gene primer amplification. TCRdb's copy holds only in-frame clones and misses some; the assay was immunoSEQ multiplex PCR. That table furnishes V, J and clone size, whereas the DNA furnished D and trimming. The sample has approximately 120,000 clones, around 76% seen once. The sample was peripheral blood. The genes are TRBV7-8 and TRBJ1-6; 7 bases match TRBD1. The TCR was taken from a human donor in a cohort sampled during active COVID-19. This chain's CDR3 is CASSTQTGTVFFNSPLHF. The CDR3 nucleotides read TGTGCCAGCAGCACCCAGACCGGGACAGTGTTTTTTAATTCACCCCTCCACTTT. Combining the CDR3 with reference TRBV7-8 and TRBJ1-6 gives the whole variable domain GAGVSQSPRYKVAKRGQDVALRCDPISGHVSLFWYQQALGQGPEFLTYFQNEAQLDKSGLPSDRFFAERPEGSVSTLKIQRTQQEDSAVYLCASSTQTGTVFFNSPLHFGNGTRLTVT.